Described below is a single T cell receptor beta chain sequence and its context. Which antigen it targets is not known. No base quality values were provided; no much bigger clone lies one nucleotide off. This sample stems from a study of CD8+ T cells in alopecia areata (dated by TCRdb to between 2017 and 2018). Concerning the study at large: Treated patients were enrolled in an open-label pilot trial of oral tofacitinib at 5 to 10 mg twice daily for moderate-to-severe alopecia areata. Tofacitinib was given for 6 to 18 months, followed by 6 months of follow-up off drug to assess delayed response and recurrence. The SALT score, which quantifies the percentage of affected scalp surface area, was used to measure disease severity in treated patients. In both human patients and the C3H/HeJ mouse model, the study applied high-throughput TCRbeta sequencing to look at T cell clonal expansion in alopecia areata. In humans, TCRbeta sequencing was performed on scalp tissue and on sorted CD4+ and CD8+ peripheral blood T cells from healthy controls and from patients with patchy or totalis/universalis alopecia areata. Tofacitinib-treated patients had biopsies at baseline and at 4 and 24 weeks of treatment, with a later scalp biopsy in several patients. Scalp clonality was compared across normal scalp (n=4), patchy alopecia areata scalp (n=8), and alopecia totalis/universalis scalp (n=8). RNA was extracted with the PAXgene miRNA kit for fixed scalp, the miRNeasy kit for PBMCs, and the RNeasy kit for mouse skin. immunoSEQ multiplex PCR using 35 Vbeta forward primers and 13 Jbeta reverse primers was used to amplify TCRbeta CDR3 regions. Study-wide conclusions, independent of this receptor: Many expanded lesional clones persisted in scalp and blood during tofacitinib treatment, which may partly explain relapse after stopping treatment. With tofacitinib, both scalp clonality and the number of expanded CD8+ clones among the top 100 scalp clones went down significantly. Unlike mouse skin, which is dominated by gammadelta T cells, normal human skin has resident alphabeta T cells that are also sequenced, and this complicates analysis of the scalp TCR repertoire. Compared with mice, TCR sequences shared between patients were less clear, possibly partly because of HLA diversity across the patient population. Because the treated cohort was small and included a single nonresponder, larger studies are needed to assess links between baseline CD8+ expansion and response. Compared with normal scalp, lesional scalp, particularly in alopecia totalis/universalis, had higher clonality and more expanded CD8+ clones, which suggests antigenic drive.

The library was obtained by the immunoSEQ multiplex PCR assay. RNA was extracted from all samples and reverse transcribed into cDNA as template for TCR sequencing. First-strand cDNA was synthesized using SuperScript III with a 2:1 mix of oligo-dT and random hexamers. Amplification bias was assessed with a synthetic immune receptor repertoire, and residual bias was removed computationally. Per the original workflow: Raw reads were preprocessed to remove errors, and CDR3 was defined by IMGT conventions from the conserved cysteine to phenylalanine. To get clonality, Shannon entropy was normalized by log2 of the number of productive unique TCRs and the result was subtracted from 1. Scalp TCRbeta sequences were cross-referenced with sorted blood CD4 and CD8 repertoires so that the CD4 or CD8 identity of scalp clones could be inferred. TCRdb re-hosts the immuneACCESS table, in-frame sequences only. Its copies lack some clones; in the studies checked, an unresolved V gene accounts for under half of them, and the cause for the rest is not known. V and J calls and clone size follow that table, whereas D and trimming were derived from the DNA. This sample is represented by about 76,000 clones; approximately 66% of them were singletons. About 25% of the sample is taken by the ten largest.

V lost 5 bases and J lost 7 bases; the stretch between them is 10 bases long. Including cysteine and phenylalanine, the CDR3 has 11 amino acids. Only CDR3 DNA is held: 33 bases, read in frame from base 1. The germline V gene (reference sequence) yields DFQATT for CDR1 and SNEGSKA for CDR2. This specimen's time point label, interpreted: roughly 24 weeks on oral tofacitinib. Taken with the paper, the label for treatment or condition translates to: oral pan-JAK inhibitor, 5-10 mg twice daily. Peripheral blood and lesional scalp punch biopsies were obtained from patients with alopecia areata. PBMCs were isolated by density centrifugation and stained for CD3, CD4 and CD8, after which CD4+ and CD8+ T cells were sorted on a FACSAria.

The sequence links TRBV20-1 to TRBJ2-3, with the D gene call left open. This receptor was obtained from a human donor with alopecia areata. The source was CD8+ T cells sorted from blood, collected at week 24, from a patient treated with tofacitinib. The CDR3 has the sequence CSAYSSNTQYF. The base sequence is TGCAGTGCTTATAGTTCAAATACGCAGTATTTT.